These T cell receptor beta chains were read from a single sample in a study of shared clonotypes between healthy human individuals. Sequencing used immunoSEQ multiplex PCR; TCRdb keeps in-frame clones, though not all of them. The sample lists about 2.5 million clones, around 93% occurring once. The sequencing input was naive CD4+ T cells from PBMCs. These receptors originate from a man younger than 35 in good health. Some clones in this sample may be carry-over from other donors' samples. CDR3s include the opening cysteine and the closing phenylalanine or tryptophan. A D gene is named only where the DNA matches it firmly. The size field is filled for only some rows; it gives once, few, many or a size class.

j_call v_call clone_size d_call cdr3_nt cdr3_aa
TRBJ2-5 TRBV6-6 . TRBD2 TGTGCCAGCAGTTACGCGGGAGGGGTAGAGACCCAGTACTTC CASSYAGGVETQYF
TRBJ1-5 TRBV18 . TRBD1 TGTGCCAGCTCACTTAATACCAGGGGGCAGGACAATCAGCCCCAGCATTTT CASSLNTRGQDNQPQHF
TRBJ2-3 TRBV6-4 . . TGTGCCAGCAGTGACTCGAATTGCTGGTTCTGGGGGGATACGCAGTATTTT CASSDSNCWFWGDTQYF
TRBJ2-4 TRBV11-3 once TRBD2 TGTGCCAGCAGCTTAGGGACTAGCGGGGGTGACATTCAGTACTTC CASSLGTSGGDIQYF
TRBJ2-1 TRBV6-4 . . TGTGCCAGCAGTGACTCTTGGGGGGATGAGCAGTTCTTC CASSDSWGDEQFF
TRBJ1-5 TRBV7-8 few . TGTGCCAGCAGCCCCCGGACATCACTTGGGGGCAATCAGCCCCAGCATTTT CASSPRTSLGGNQPQHF
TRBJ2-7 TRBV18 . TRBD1 TGTGCCAGCTCACCGGACAGGGACTCCTACGAGCAGTACTTC CASSPDRDSYEQYF
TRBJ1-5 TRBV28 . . TGTGCCAGCAACTGGGGGACGAGGGTTAATCAGCCCCAGCATTTT CASNWGTRVNQPQHF
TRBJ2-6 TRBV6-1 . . TGTGCCAGCAGCACCCGCTCTGGGGCCAACGTCCTGACTTTC CASSTRSGANVLTF
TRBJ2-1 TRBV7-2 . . TGTGCCAGCAGCTTAGCTGGGAACAATGAGCAGTTCTTC CASSLAGNNEQFF
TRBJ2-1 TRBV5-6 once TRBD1 TGTGCCAGCAGCTTGTTGGGAGAACAGGGGGAGCAGTTCTTC CASSLLGEQGEQFF
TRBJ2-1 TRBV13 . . TGTGCCAGCAGCCCCACCTGGGGTAGCTCCTACAATGAGCAGTTCTTC CASSPTWGSSYNEQFF
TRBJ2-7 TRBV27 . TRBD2 TGTGCCAGCAGTTTAAGGCTAGCGGGATCCTACGAGCAGTACTTC CASSLRLAGSYEQYF
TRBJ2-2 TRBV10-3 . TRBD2 TGTGCCATCAGTGAGTCGACTAGCGGGAGGAGGGACACCGGGGAGCTGTTTTTT CAISESTSGRRDTGELFF
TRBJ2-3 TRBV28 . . TGTGCCAGCACCCCCTCCGGGAGCGGCACAGATACGCAGTATTTT CASTPSGSGTDTQYF
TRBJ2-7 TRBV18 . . TGTGCCAGCTCCACATGGGGATACGAGCAGTACTTC CASSTWGYEQYF
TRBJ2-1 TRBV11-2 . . TGTGCCAGCAGCTGGAGCTCCTACAATGAGCAGTTCTTC CASSWSSYNEQFF
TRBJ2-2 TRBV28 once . TGTGCCAGCAGTTTACTTACTAGGGGCGGGGAGCTGTTTTTT CASSLLTRGGELFF
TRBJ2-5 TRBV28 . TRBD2 TGTGCCAGCAGTTACCTAGCGGGAGTAGTAGAGACCCAGTACTTC CASSYLAGVVETQYF
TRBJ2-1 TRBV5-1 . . TGCGCCAGCAGCCACCGGTCGCGCCTTGAGGGGAATGAGCAGTTCTTC CASSHRSRLEGNEQFF
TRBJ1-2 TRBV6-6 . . TGTGCCAGCAGTCCCCGACCTGAGGGGGGCTACACCTTC CASSPRPEGGYTF
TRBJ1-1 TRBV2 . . TGTGCCAGCAGTGACTCATTGAACACTGAAGCTTTCTTT CASSDSLNTEAFF
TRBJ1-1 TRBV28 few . TGTGCCAGCAGGGGATTTGGAAACACTGAAGCTTTCTTT CASRGFGNTEAFF
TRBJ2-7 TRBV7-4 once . TGTGCCAGCAGTATGCCGGGACCCCGACTCGAGCAGTACTTC CASSMPGPRLEQYF
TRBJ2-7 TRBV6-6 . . TGTGCCAGCAGTTCGCTAGCGCGACACGAGCAGTACTTC CASSSLARHEQYF
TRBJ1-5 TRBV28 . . TGTGCCAGCGGGGGGGGGCTAGGGCGGCCCCAGCATTTT CASGGGLGRPQHF
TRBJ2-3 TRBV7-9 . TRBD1 TGTGCCAGCAGCGAGAGTAATTCTGCCGACAGGGCCAGCACAGATACGCAGTATTTT CASSESNSADRASTDTQYF
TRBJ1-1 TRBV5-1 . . TGCGCCAGCAGCTTGGGGACGGGCAGCACTGAAGCTTTCTTT CASSLGTGSTEAFF
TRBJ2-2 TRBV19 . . TGTGCCAGTATTGAGGGGAGACAGATGAACACCGGGGAGCTGTTTTTT CASIEGRQMNTGELFF
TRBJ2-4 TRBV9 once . TGTGCCAGCAGCGACCGGGGTAGATCGGGGGTGGACATTCAGTACTTC CASSDRGRSGVDIQYF
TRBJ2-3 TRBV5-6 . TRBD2 TGTGCCAGCACCCCAGCGGGAGGGCCGGGAGATACGCAGTATTTT CASTPAGGPGDTQYF
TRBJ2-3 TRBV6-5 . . TGTGCCAGCAGTTCGCCGTTCGTGGGCACAGATACGCAGTATTTT CASSSPFVGTDTQYF
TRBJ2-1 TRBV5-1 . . TGCGCCAGCAGCGAACAGGGACCGACCTACAATGAGCAGTTCTTC CASSEQGPTYNEQFF
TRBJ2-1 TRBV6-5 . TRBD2 TGTGCCAGCAGTTACTCGAGACTAGCGACCTACAATGAGCAGTTCTTC CASSYSRLATYNEQFF
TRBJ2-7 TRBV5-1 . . TGCGCCAGCAGCCCACAGGGAAGCTACGAGCAGTACTTC CASSPQGSYEQYF
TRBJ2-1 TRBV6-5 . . TGTGCCAGCAGTTATTCGGGGAAAAACTACAATGAGCAGTTCTTC CASSYSGKNYNEQFF
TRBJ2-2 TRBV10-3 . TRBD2 TGTGCCATACGCGCGGTAAGCGGGAGAGCCACCGGGGAGCTGTTTTTT CAIRAVSGRATGELFF
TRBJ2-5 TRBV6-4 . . TGTGCCAGCATCAAGGGGCCAGGAGGCCAAGAGACCCAGTACTTC CASIKGPGGQETQYF
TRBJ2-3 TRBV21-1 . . TGTGCCAGCAGCAAACTAAGGAGGACTAGCGGCCCGGGGACAGATACGCAGTATTTT CASSKLRRTSGPGTDTQYF
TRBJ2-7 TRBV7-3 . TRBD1 TGTGCCAGCAGCTTATATCGGACAGGAGTAGTCTACGAGCAGTACTTC CASSLYRTGVVYEQYF
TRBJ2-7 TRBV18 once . TGTGCCAGCCCATCGTCCGGAGGGCCCTACGAGCAGTACTTC CASPSSGGPYEQYF
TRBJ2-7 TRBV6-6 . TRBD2 TGTGCCAGCAGGCAAACTAGCGGAGGAGAGAAGCAGTACTTC CASRQTSGGEKQYF
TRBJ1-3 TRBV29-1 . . TGCAGCGTTGGAGCTGGAAACACCATATATTTT CSVGAGNTIYF
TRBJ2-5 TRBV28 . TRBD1 TGTGCCAGCAGTTCTGGACAGGGAGAGACCCAGTACTTC CASSSGQGETQYF
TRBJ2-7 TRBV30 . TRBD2 TGTGCCTGGAGCGCGGGAGACTACGAGCAGTACTTC CAWSAGDYEQYF
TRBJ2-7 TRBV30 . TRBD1 TGTGCCTGGAGTGGCAGACCGGGACAGGGGGCCCACGAGCAGTACTTC CAWSGRPGQGAHEQYF
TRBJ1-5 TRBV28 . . TGTGCCAGCAGGAGACCAAATCAGCCCCAGCATTTT CASRRPNQPQHF
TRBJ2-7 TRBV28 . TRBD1 TGTGCCAGCAGTTTCACCGGGACAGGGTCCTCCTACGAGCAGTACTTC CASSFTGTGSSYEQYF
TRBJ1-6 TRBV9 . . TGTGCCAGCAGCGAACAAGACAGGAATTCACCCCTCCACTTT CASSEQDRNSPLHF
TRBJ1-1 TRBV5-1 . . TGCGCCAGCAGCACTCAGACAGTGAACACTGAAGCTTTCTTT CASSTQTVNTEAFF
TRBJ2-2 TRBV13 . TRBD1 TGTGCCAGCAGCTATACCGGGACAGGGATTTCGGGCACCGGGGAGCTGTTTTTT CASSYTGTGISGTGELFF